Shown below are 10 T cell receptor beta chains from a single sample sequenced in a study of low-dose radiotherapy and immunotherapy resistance in tumors. Over 20 PCR cycles, TCRs were amplified from a constant-region primer and V-primer adapter. TCRdb recomputed calls from the reads with MiXCR, one row per CDR3 protein. Seen here are about 47,000 distinct CDR3 sequences, 12% observed once, and the top ten hold about 6%. Documented time point: before trial treatment. The sample was PBMCs, taken before treatment. These receptors all stem from a female donor with ovarian cancer.

The sample holds many counts of this clonotype. The V and J genes are TRBV13 and TRBJ2-1; D is ambiguous. CDR3 length equals 10 residues. CDR1 is PRHDT, CDR2 FYEKMQ, per germline (reference sequence). Between the trimmed V and J ends, which lost 6 bases and 11 bases, there was a span of 8 bases. The CDR3 region has the DNA TGTGCCAGCAGTGAAACAAAGCAGTTCTTC. Translation gives CASSETKQFF.

This clonotype was counted ten times or more. The rearrangement links TRBV11-2 to TRBJ2-5; a possible D gene is TRBD1 (6 bases). The CDR3 has 15 residues. CDR1 is SGHAT and CDR2 is FQNNGV in the germline V gene. The V gene lost 1 base and the J gene lost 5 bases, with 14 bases spanning the gap. The CDR3 sequence is CASSLGSGQGETQYF. CDR3 sequence (DNA): TGTGCCAGCAGCTTAGGTTCGGGGCAGGGGGAGACCCAGTACTTC.

This clonotype was counted many times. The chain links TRBV30 to TRBJ2-1, with D possibly TRBD2 on 5 matching bases. This CDR3 has 11 residues. CDR1 and CDR2 from the germline V gene are GTSNPN and SVGIG (reference sequence). V was shortened by 0 bases and J by 15 bases, with 12 bases between the two germline ends. The CDR3 region is CAWSVLGPRFF. The DNA for the CDR3 is TGTGCCTGGAGTGTACTAGGTCCTCGGTTCTTC.

This clonotype was found many times. The chain uses TRBV7-8 and TRBJ1-3; possible D gene TRBD1, 6 bases. Germline V lookup: CDR1 SGHVS, CDR2 FQNEAQ. The ends were cut back, 0 bases at V and 0 bases at J, with 12 bases in the middle. This CDR3 contains 17 residues. In nucleotides, the CDR3 is TGTGCCAGCAGCTTAGCGCGGGTACAGGGCTCTGGAAACACCATATATTTT. Translation gives CASSLARVQGSGNTIYF. The full variable domain, with the rest looked up from reference TRBV7-8 and TRBJ1-3, is GAGVSQSPRYKVAKRGQDVALRCDPISGHVSLFWYQQALGQGPEFLTYFQNEAQLDKSGLPSDRFFAERPEGSVSTLKIQRTQQEDSAVYLCASSLARVQGSGNTIYFGEGSWLTVV.

Notes on this clonotype: A far larger clone is one base from this, pointing to a likely read error. The chain has TRBV6-1 and TRBJ2-1; possibly TRBD1 for D (7 bases). This CDR3 spans 14 amino acids. With 7 bases removed from V and 10 bases from J, the gap between germline ends came to 20 bases. Per the germline V gene, CDR1 is MNHNS and CDR2 is SASEGT. The CDR3 nucleotides read TGTGCCAGCAAGGAGGGGGCCGGCTCCTACGAGCAGTTCTTC. This sequence encodes CASKEGAGSYEQFF.

The chain combines TRBV26 with TRBJ2-3; the table gives TRBD2 as D, unverified against the DNA. TRBV26 is a documented pseudogene. CDR3 length: 16 residues. In nucleotides, the CDR3 is TGTGCCAGCAGCTCCTCTTTAAGCGGGGGGGGGGATACGCAGTATTTT. The encoded protein is CASSSSLSGGGDTQYF.

This clonotype was seen at least ten times. J is TRBJ2-7 and V is TRBV30; D remains unclear. The CDR3 covers 13 residues. Per germline, CDR1 GTSNPN and CDR2 SVGIG (reference sequence). Written as DNA, the CDR3 is TGTGCGAGACGGGTTATCAACTCCTACGAGCAGTACTTC. It translates to CARRVINSYEQYF. The entire variable domain, with the rest obtained from reference TRBV30 and TRBJ2-7, is as follows: SQTIHQWPATLVQPVGSPLSLECTVEGTSNPNLYWYRQAAGRGLQLLFYSVGIGQISSEVPQNLSASRPQDRQFILSSKKLLLSDSGFYLCARRVINSYEQYFGPGTRLTVT.

Many counts were recorded for this clonotype. The chain is built from TRBV28 and TRBJ2-7; 7 nucleotides align to TRBD1. The CDR3 runs 14 residues. CDR1 and CDR2 (germline): MDHEN, SYDVKM. The V and J ends lost 3 bases and 5 bases, in that order; junction bases with no gene match: 7. The CDR3 DNA sequence: TGTGCCAGCAGTTTGACAGGGTGGCCCAACGAGCAGTACTTC. Its protein product is CASSLTGWPNEQYF. The variable domain in full, with the rest retrieved from reference TRBV28 and TRBJ2-7, is DVKVTQSSRYLVKRTGEKVFLECVQDMDHENMFWYRQDPGLGLRLIYFSYDVKMKEKGDIPEGYSVSREKKERFSLILESASTNQTSMYLCASSLTGWPNEQYFGPGTRLTVT.

V gene TRBV5-1 combines with J gene TRBJ1-1; D ambiguous. Deletions cut 4 bases from V and 4 bases from J, with 11 bases between. The CDR3 extends over 13 amino acids. The V gene's germline CDR1 is SGHRS and CDR2 YFSETQ. In nucleotides, the CDR3 is TGCGCCAGCAGCGTGAACAAGGGCACTGAAGCTTTCTTT. Translation gives CASSVNKGTEAFF. The whole variable domain, filled in from reference TRBV5-1 and TRBJ1-1, reads KAGVTQTPRYLIKTRGQQVTLSCSPISGHRSVSWYQQTPGQGLQFLFEYFSETQRNKGNFPGRFSGRQFSNSRSEMNVSTLELGDSALYLCASSVNKGTEAFFGQGTRLTVV.

This clonotype was seen only once. A single base is all that separates this from a far larger clone, so a read error is likely. This rearrangement joins TRBV29-1 to TRBJ2-7; no reliable D call. The V and J ends lost 3 bases and 7 bases respectively, with 13 bases between them. The germline CDR1 and CDR2 sequences are SQVTM and ANQGSEA. The CDR3 sequence is 12 residues long. CDR3 sequence reads: CSVDTGYNEQYF. Written as DNA, the CDR3 is TGCAGCGTTGATACTGGGTACAATGAGCAGTACTTC.